This paragraph covers one TCR beta chain sequence. Its antigen is unidentified. These data come from a study of post-analysis software for immune sequencing data. Prepared TCR beta cDNA libraries contained unique molecular identifiers. TCRdb reanalysed the PCR reads using MiXCR and keeps one entry per CDR3 protein. The sample has 550,000 to 700,000 distinct CDR3 sequences, around 44% seen once. Study-level results: Five or six TRBV segments, including TRBV5-6, TRBV5-1 and TRBV20-1, were more frequent in patients than controls. For normalized Chao1 diversity, multiple sclerosis patients scored significantly lower than controls did.

The CDR3 sequence is 15 residues long. Germline CDR1 reads MNHNS; CDR2 reads SASEGT. V lost 1 base and J lost 1, with 9 bases in between. The receptor's source is a girl aged 10 to 17 with multiple sclerosis. This chain links TRBV6-1 with TRBJ2-3; a possible D gene is TRBD2 (6 bases). Sequencing used blood. The CDR3 nucleotides are TGTGCCAGCAGTGAAGGGGGGGACGGCACAGATACGCAGTATTTT. Translated: CASSEGGDGTDTQYF.